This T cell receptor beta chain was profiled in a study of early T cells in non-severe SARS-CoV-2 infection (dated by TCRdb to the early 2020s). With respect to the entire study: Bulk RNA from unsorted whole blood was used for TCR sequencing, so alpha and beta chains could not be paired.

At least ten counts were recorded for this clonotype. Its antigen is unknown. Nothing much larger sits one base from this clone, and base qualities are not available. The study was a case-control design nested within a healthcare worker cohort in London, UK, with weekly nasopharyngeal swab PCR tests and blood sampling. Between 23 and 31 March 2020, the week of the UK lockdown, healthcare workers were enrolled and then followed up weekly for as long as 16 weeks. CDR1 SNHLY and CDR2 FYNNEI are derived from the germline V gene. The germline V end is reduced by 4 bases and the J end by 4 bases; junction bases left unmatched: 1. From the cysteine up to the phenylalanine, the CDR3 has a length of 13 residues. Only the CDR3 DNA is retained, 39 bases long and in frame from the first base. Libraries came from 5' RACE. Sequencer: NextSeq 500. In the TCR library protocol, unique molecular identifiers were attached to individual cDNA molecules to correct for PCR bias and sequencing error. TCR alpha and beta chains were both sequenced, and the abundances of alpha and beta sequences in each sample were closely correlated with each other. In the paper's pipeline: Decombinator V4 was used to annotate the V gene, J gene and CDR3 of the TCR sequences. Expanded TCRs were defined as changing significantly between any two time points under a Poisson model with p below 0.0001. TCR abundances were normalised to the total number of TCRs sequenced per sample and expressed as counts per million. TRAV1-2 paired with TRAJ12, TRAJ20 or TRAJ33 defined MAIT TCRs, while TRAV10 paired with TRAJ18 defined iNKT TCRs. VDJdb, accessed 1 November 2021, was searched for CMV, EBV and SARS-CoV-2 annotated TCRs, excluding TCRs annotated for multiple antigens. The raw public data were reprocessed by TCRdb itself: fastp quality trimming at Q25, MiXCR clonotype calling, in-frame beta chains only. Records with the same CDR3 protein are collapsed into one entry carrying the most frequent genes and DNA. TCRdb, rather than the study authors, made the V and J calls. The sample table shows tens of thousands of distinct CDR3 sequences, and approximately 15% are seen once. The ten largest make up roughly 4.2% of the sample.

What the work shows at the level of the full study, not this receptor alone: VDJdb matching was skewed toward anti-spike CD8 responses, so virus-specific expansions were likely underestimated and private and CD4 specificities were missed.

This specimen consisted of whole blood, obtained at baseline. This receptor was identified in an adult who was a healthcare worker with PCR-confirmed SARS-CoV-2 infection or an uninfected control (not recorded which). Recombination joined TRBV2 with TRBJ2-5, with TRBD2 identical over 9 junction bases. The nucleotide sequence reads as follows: TGTGCCAGCAGTGGGACTAGCGCAGAGACCCAGTACTTC. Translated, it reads CASSGTSAETQYF. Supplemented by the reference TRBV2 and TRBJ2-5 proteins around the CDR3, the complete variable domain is EPEVTQTPSHQVTQMGQEVILRCVPISNHLYFYWYRQILGQKVEFLVSFYNNEISEKSEIFDDQFSVERPDGSNFTLKIRSTKLEDSAMYFCASSGTSAETQYFGPGTRLLVL.